This passage covers 22 T cell receptor beta chains from one sample sequenced in a study of OX40 agonist ivuxolimab in advanced cancers. Libraries were built with the immunoSEQ multiplex PCR assay. The table was pulled from immuneACCESS by TCRdb, which kept in-frame rearrangements only. Such tables lose some clones; where checked, under half of the loss comes from unresolved V genes, and the rest has no known cause. The sample yields tens of thousands of clones; 88% were counted once. The ten most abundant clones make up approximately 0.47% of the sample. The material was CD4+ or CD8+ T cells sorted from blood, obtained in a trial of the OX40 agonist ivuxolimab. These receptors originate from an adult with an advanced solid tumor such as melanoma, head and neck, liver or kidney cancer.

The chain couples TRBV4-1 to TRBJ2-3; no reliable D call. The germline V gene encodes CDR1 MGHRA and CDR2 YSYEKL. This CDR3 contains 13 residues. The V end was cut by 6 bases, the J end by 1 base, with 8 bases between. The CDR3 sequence is CASRREGTDTQYF. The CDR3 region has the DNA TGCGCCAGCAGGAGAGAAGGCACAGATACGCAGTATTTT.

The sample holds one count of this clone. V and J are TRBV7-8 and TRBJ2-1; 7 bases map to TRBD1. J lost 3 bases, V lost 6 bases, and 2 bases had no gene match. The CDR3 extends over 13 amino acids. The germline V gene has CDR1 SGHVS and CDR2 FQNEAQ. This chain's CDR3 is CASSTGVYNEQFF. DNA of the CDR3: TGTGCCAGCAGTACAGGGGTCTACAATGAGCAGTTCTTC.

The V gene is TRBV19, the J gene TRBJ2-2; TRBD2 matches 7 bases. This CDR3 comprises 15 residues. The germline V gene encodes CDR1 LNHDA and CDR2 SQIVND (reference sequence). The ends lost 2 bases at V and 5 bases at J; junction bases unmatched: 5. The CDR3 sequence is CASSIRPRGTGELFF. DNA of the CDR3: TGTGCCAGTAGTATACGGCCGCGGGGGACCGGGGAGCTGTTTTTT.

V usage is TRBV6-5 and J usage is TRBJ2-5; 7 bases agree with TRBD1. The CDR3 spans 14 residues. CDR1 MNHEY and CDR2 SVGAGI come from the germline V gene. Germline trimming cut 5 bases from V and 5 bases from J; bases unmatched to any gene: 8. CDR3 nucleotide sequence: TGTGCCAGCAGTACAGGGGTGTCGCTGGAGACCCAGTACTTC. It codes for CASSTGVSLETQYF.

The rearrangement joins TRBV2 to TRBJ2-3, with D possibly matching TRBD2 (6 bases). This CDR3 has 15 amino acids. V gave up 6 bases and J gave up 2 bases, with 15 bases separating them. CDR1 is SNHLY and CDR2 is FYNNEI in the germline V gene. CDR3 bases: TGTGCCAGCAGCGAAAACCCGGGAGCCACAGATACGCAGTATTTT. It encodes CASSENPGATDTQYF.

This sequence joins TRBV15 and TRBJ2-2; D possibly corresponds to TRBD1 (5 bases). CDR1 and CDR2 (germline): LNHNV, YYDKDF (reference sequence). The V end was cut by 5 bases, the J end by 4 bases, with 14 bases between. This CDR3 is built from 15 residues. The CDR3 DNA reads TGTGCCACCAGCCCCCCACAGGCTCGCACCGGGGAGCTGTTTTTT. This sequence encodes CATSPPQARTGELFF. Full variable domain (rest looked up from reference TRBV15 and TRBJ2-2): DAMVIQNPRYQVTQFGKPVTLSCSQTLNHNVMYWYQQKSSQAPKLLFHYYDKDFNNEADTPDNFQSRRPNTSFCFLDIRSPGLGDTAMYLCATSPPQARTGELFFGEGSRLTVL.

V gene TRBV27 combines with J gene TRBJ1-5; no definite D call. Per germline, CDR1 MNHEY and CDR2 SMNVEV (reference sequence). V lost 3 bases and J 5 bases, leaving 8 bases between the germline ends. CDR3 size: 13 residues. The CDR3 bases are TGTGCCAGCAGTTTGCGGTTTGATCAGCCCCAGCATTTT. Translated: CASSLRFDQPQHF.

This chain connects TRBV18 to TRBJ2-1; 8 bases line up with TRBD2. Trimming took 5 bases from V and 8 from J; bases not matched to a gene: 17. CDR1 and CDR2 from the germline V gene are KGHSH and LQKENI. The CDR3 has 17 residues. The CDR3 coding sequence is TGTGCCAGCTCATCGCCGGGACTAGTGGGGGGCTTCGATGAGCAGTTCTTC. Its translation is CASSSPGLVGGFDEQFF.

The chain joins TRBV5-5 to TRBJ1-5; TRBD1 is a possible D gene (5 bases). Germline CDR1 SGHKS, CDR2 YYEKEE (reference sequence). Trimming took 2 bases from V and 9 from J, leaving 18 bases between them. The CDR3 loop spans 15 amino acids. The CDR3 sequence: CASSFEAGWLWPQHF. The CDR3 DNA reads TGTGCCAGCAGCTTTGAAGCAGGGTGGCTTTGGCCCCAGCATTTT.

This chain links TRBV5-5 with TRBJ1-2; D might be TRBD1 (6 bases). Germline lookup yields CDR1 SGHKS and CDR2 YYEKEE (reference sequence). The CDR3 consists of 15 residues. V lost 1 base, J lost 6 bases, and 16 bases lay in between. CDR3 nucleotide sequence: TGTGCCAGCAGCTTGTATAGCAGGGGCGAGGATGGCTACACCTTC. It yields the protein CASSLYSRGEDGYTF.

This clone was seen once. The V gene is TRBV9, the J gene TRBJ2-3, with a tentative D call TRBD2 (7 bases). CDR3 size: 18 residues. Deletions cut 0 bases from V and 0 bases from J, with 17 bases between. Germline loops: CDR1 SGDLS, CDR2 YYNGEE. The CDR3 bases are TGTGCCAGCAGCGTAGCTACTTCGGCGGGGGCTAGCACAGATACGCAGTATTTT. Its translation: CASSVATSAGASTDTQYF.

The V and J genes are TRBV5-4 and TRBJ2-6, with TRBD2 as a possible D gene (5 bases). Germline V gene data show CDR1 as SGHNT and CDR2 as YYREEE (reference sequence). CDR3 size: 16 residues. Trimming pared 4 bases from V and 4 bases from J, leaving 15 bases between. The CDR3 nucleotides are TGTGCCAGCAGCCCACGTGGCGGGTGGGGGGCCAACGTCCTGACTTTC. Amino acid sequence: CASSPRGGWGANVLTF.

J is TRBJ1-2 and V is TRBV5-5; D is undetermined. CDR3 length: 14 residues. Germline V lookup: CDR1 SGHKS, CDR2 YYEKEE (reference sequence). Trimming took off 0 bases at V and 6 bases at J, with 12 bases between the two ends. The CDR3 region has the DNA TGTGCCAGCAGCTTGGAATTACCCGGGGATGGCTACACCTTC. Translation gives CASSLELPGDGYTF.

The genes are TRBV9 and TRBJ2-2, with TRBD1 identical over 7 bases. The V gene end was trimmed by 4 bases and the J gene end by 1 base; junction bases not matched to a gene: 7. CDR3 length: 16 amino acids. Germline-derived CDR1 and CDR2 are SGDLS and YYNGEE. Here the CDR3 reads CASSSRGDRNTGELFF. The CDR3 nucleotides are TGTGCCAGCAGCTCCCGAGGGGACAGGAACACCGGGGAGCTGTTTTTT.

In DNA, the CDR3 is TGTGCCAGCACCGCAGGAGGGGGGCGCACAGATACGCAGTATTTT. It codes for CASTAGGGRTDTQYF. The gene calls are TRBV5-4 and TRBJ2-3, with D possibly being TRBD1 or TRBD2 (6 bases each). Deletions cut 6 bases from V and 1 base from J, with 15 bases between. CDR1 is SGHNT and CDR2 is YYREEE in the germline V gene (reference sequence). The length of the CDR3 is 15 residues. Based on the CDR3 plus reference TRBV5-4 and TRBJ2-3, the full variable domain is ETGVTQSPTHLIKTRGQQVTLRCSSQSGHNTVSWYQQALGQGPQFIFQYYREEENGRGNFPPRFSGLQFPNYSSELNVNALELDDSALYLCASTAGGGRTDTQYFGPGTRLTVL.

The chain couples TRBV10-3 to TRBJ1-5; TRBD1 matches at 7 bases. V shed 11 bases and J 2 bases; nucleotides not matched to a gene: 9. This CDR3 spans 14 amino acids. Germline loops: CDR1 ENHRY, CDR2 SYGVKD. CDR3 DNA: TGTGCCTCCAGGGGGGGCTTTGGCAATCAGCCCCAGCATTTT. It specifies CASRGGFGNQPQHF.

In its sample, this clone was seen a few times. This sequence joins TRBV5-6 and TRBJ1-5; D perhaps matches TRBD1 (5 bases). Germline V gene sequence: CDR1 SGHDT, CDR2 YYEEEE. V was cut by 1 base and J by 5 bases, with 10 bases left in between. The CDR3 runs to 14 residues. The chain's CDR3 is CASSLSGGDQPQHF. DNA of the CDR3: TGTGCCAGCAGCTTGTCGGGGGGAGATCAGCCCCAGCATTTT.

This clone came up once. The junction does not match germline at one end; this may be a read error. Here the CDR3 DNA reads TGTGCCAGCAGTGAGGGGGACAGAGTCTCCTTC. The encoded protein is CASSEGDRVSF. The chain links TRBV2 to TRBJ2-4; 7 bases fit TRBD1. The germline V gene encodes CDR1 SNHLY and CDR2 FYNNEI. CDR3 length equals 11 residues.

This clone was detected only once. The chain links TRBV6-5 to TRBJ1-2; 7 positions match TRBD1. J gave up 3 bases and V 4 bases, and 11 bases lay outside the gene matches. Germline loops: CDR1 MNHEY, CDR2 SVGAGI. The CDR3 is 16 amino acids. The CDR3 region has the DNA TGTGCCAGCAGTTCCCGGGCAGGGGGATTCTACTATGGCTACACCTTC. As protein: CASSSRAGGFYYGYTF.

The chain couples TRBV7-9 to TRBJ2-2, with a possible D match to TRBD1 (6 bases). V was clipped by 6 bases and J by 1 base, with 9 bases between them. This CDR3 contains 14 residues. The germline gives CDR1 SEHNR, CDR2 FQNEAQ (reference sequence). The CDR3 DNA is TGTGCCAGCAGTCAGGACAGGAACACCGGGGAGCTGTTTTTT. Translated, it gives CASSQDRNTGELFF.

The gene calls are TRBV6-5 and TRBJ1-3; weak D call: TRBD1 (5 bases). From germline, CDR1 is MNHEY and CDR2 SVGAGI. The CDR3 runs 13 residues. Trimming removed 11 bases at V and 0 bases at J, with 11 bases between. CDR3 region: CASRGSSGNTIYF. The CDR3 nucleotides read TGTGCCTCCCGGGGCAGCTCTGGAAACACCATATATTTT.

This rearrangement joins TRBV6-1 to TRBJ1-5, with 9 nucleotides matching TRBD1. The CDR3 totals 15 residues. The germline V gene encodes CDR1 MNHNS and CDR2 SASEGT. Trimming took 6 bases from V and 4 from J; bases not matched to a gene: 7. The CDR3 is CASSPGGTGNQPQHF. In nucleotides, the CDR3 is TGTGCCAGCAGCCCCGGGGGGACAGGGAATCAGCCCCAGCATTTT.